Below are 24 T cell receptor beta chains sequenced from a single sample in a study of graft-versus-host responses after intestinal transplantation. These receptors have no known antigen. Sequenced by immunoSEQ multiplex PCR; TCRdb stores in-frame clones only, minus some. This sample yields tens of thousands of clones, of which roughly nine tenths are seen a single time; around 0.11% belongs to the top ten. Here the sequenced sample was unstimulated CD4+ T cells sorted from spleen or lymph node cells, taken before intestinal transplant. These receptors came from a human donor who received an intestinal transplant.

The CDR3 loop reads CASSPGGLAGAYNEQFF. In nucleotides, the CDR3 is TGTGCCAGCAGCCCAGGAGGACTAGCGGGGGCCTACAATGAGCAGTTCTTC. V and J are TRBV5-4 and TRBJ2-1, with 13 bases fitting TRBD2. Looked up from germline, CDR1 is SGHNT and CDR2 is YYREEE (reference sequence). V was clipped by 4 bases and J by 2 bases; unmatched bases: 6. The CDR3 has 17 residues.

The chain has TRBV6-5 and TRBJ2-7; possibly TRBD2 for D (6 bases). CDR3 size: 14 residues. Germline loops: CDR1 MNHEY, CDR2 SVGAGI. V lost 0 bases, J lost 3 bases, and 9 bases lay in between. The chain's CDR3 is CASSYSGTHYEQYF. The DNA of the CDR3 is TGTGCCAGCAGTTACTCCGGGACTCACTACGAGCAGTACTTC.

CDR3 residues: CASSLGDRRSYEQYF. In DNA, the CDR3 is TGTGCCAGCAGCTTGGGGGACAGGCGATCCTACGAGCAGTACTTC. The J gene is TRBJ2-7, the V gene TRBV7-9; 8 bases are a match to TRBD1. This CDR3 comprises 15 residues. V lost 3 bases to trimming and J lost 1 base; unmatched junction nucleotides: 5. Germline-derived CDR1 and CDR2 are SEHNR and FQNEAQ (reference sequence).

There are a few counts of this clone. The chain uses TRBV7-3 and TRBJ2-7, with 8 bases matching TRBD2. The CDR3 has 15 residues. Per the germline V gene, CDR1 is SGHTA and CDR2 is FQGTGA. The V gene end was trimmed by 1 base and the J gene end by 4 bases; junction bases not matched to a gene: 6. CDR3 nucleotide sequence: TGTGCCAGCAGCTTAATGGGACGGGAGGGTTACGAGCAGTACTTC. Translated, it gives CASSLMGREGYEQYF.

The gene calls are TRBV5-4 and TRBJ2-5, with 7 bases identical to TRBD1. This CDR3 has 14 residues. V lost 0 bases to trimming and J lost 2 bases; unmatched junction nucleotides: 1. Germline V CDR1 and CDR2: SGHNT, YYREEE (reference sequence). The CDR3 protein is CASSLVGQQETQYF. Here the CDR3 DNA reads TGTGCCAGCAGCTTGGTGGGACAGCAAGAGACCCAGTACTTC.

This clone has only a few counts. The chain employs TRBV13 and TRBJ1-1; D might be TRBD1 (6 bases). CDR1 is PRHDT and CDR2 is FYEKMQ in the germline V gene (reference sequence). This CDR3 has 12 residues. Trimming shortened V by 7 bases and J by 0 bases, and 6 bases separated the two germline ends. The CDR3 coding sequence is TGTGCCAGCAACAGGGTGAACACTGAAGCTTTCTTT. Encoded protein: CASNRVNTEAFF.

The chain employs TRBV7-2 and TRBJ2-7; the match to TRBD1 covers 8 bases. CDR3 size: 15 residues. The junction had 13 bases not matched to a gene; V was cut back by 7 bases and J by 5 bases. The germline CDR1 and CDR2 sequences are SGHTA and FQGNSA. The CDR3 sequence is CASTKGPVTGDEQYF. The CDR3 nucleotides read TGTGCCAGCACCAAGGGGCCGGTGACAGGGGACGAGCAGTACTTC.

A single count supports this clone. The chain couples TRBV6-5 to TRBJ1-2; D is undetermined. CDR1 MNHEY and CDR2 SVGAGI come from the germline V gene. The ends were cut back, 0 bases at V and 3 bases at J, with 14 bases in the middle. This CDR3 contains 16 residues. CDR3 nucleotide sequence: TGTGCCAGCAGTTACTCCGCTACGACACTCTACTATGGCTACACCTTC. As protein: CASSYSATTLYYGYTF.

The rearrangement links TRBV19 to TRBJ2-7, with TRBD1 matching 12 bases. The V gene end was trimmed by 5 bases and the J gene end by 5 bases; junction bases not matched to a gene: 1. Germline CDR1 reads LNHDA; CDR2 reads SQIVND (reference sequence). The CDR3 contains 13 residues. CDR3: CASSGTGGHEQYF. The CDR3 bases are TGTGCCAGTAGTGGGACAGGGGGCCACGAGCAGTACTTC.

V is TRBV5-1 and J is TRBJ2-5; TRBD2 agrees at 8 bases. The CDR3 is made up of 15 amino acids. Germline CDR1 is SGHRS and CDR2 is YFSETQ. The J segment lost 2 bases and the V segment lost 2 bases, leaving 5 bases of the junction unmatched. CDR3 in DNA: TGCGCCAGCAGCTTCGGAGCGGGGGTTCAAGAGACCCAGTACTTC. Protein product: CASSFGAGVQETQYF.

The V gene is TRBV19, the J gene TRBJ2-2; the D gene is possibly TRBD2 (6 bases). The CDR3 consists of 16 residues. Looked up from germline, CDR1 is LNHDA and CDR2 is SQIVND (reference sequence). Trimming shortened V by 9 bases and J by 6 bases, and 23 bases separated the two germline ends. The CDR3 DNA follows: TGTGCCAGCTCTAAGTCGGAGACTAGGGGTTCCGGGGAGCTGTTTTTT. Amino acid sequence: CASSKSETRGSGELFF.

The V gene is TRBV5-1, the J gene TRBJ1-1; D perhaps matches TRBD1 (6 bases). The V gene lost 4 bases and the J gene lost 6 bases, with 13 bases spanning the gap. The CDR3 length is 13 residues. Germline V gene lookup returns CDR1 SGHRS and CDR2 YFSETQ. Here the CDR3 reads CASSVNRVSEAFF. Here the CDR3 DNA reads TGCGCCAGCAGCGTTAACAGGGTATCTGAAGCTTTCTTT.

The chain carries TRBV2 and TRBJ2-1, with TRBD2 matching over 15 bases. From germline, CDR1 is SNHLY and CDR2 FYNNEI. The CDR3 has 14 residues. V dropped 8 bases and J dropped 9; count of bases not matched to a gene: 5. The DNA of the CDR3 is TGTGCCAGCTCTGGACTAGCGGGGGGGGGTGAGCAGTTCTTC. Its translation: CASSGLAGGGEQFF.

The genes are TRBV5-1 and TRBJ1-1; 7 bases are shared with TRBD1. V shed 0 bases, J shed 1 base, and the junction held 6 bases outside the gene matches. Germline V gives CDR1 SGHRS, CDR2 YFSETQ. The CDR3 spans 16 residues. The CDR3 nucleotides are TGCGCCAGCAGCTTGGAGCCAGGGGGGACGAACACTGAAGCTTTCTTT. Protein sequence: CASSLEPGGTNTEAFF.

This clone has a single count. The chain recombines TRBV9 with TRBJ1-1; a possible D gene is TRBD1 (6 bases). Per germline, CDR1 SGDLS and CDR2 YYNGEE. The germline V and J ends were trimmed by 3 bases and 1 base, with 13 bases remaining between them. CDR3 size: 15 residues. This CDR3 is CASSEGDRSNTEAFF. The CDR3 coding sequence is TGTGCCAGCAGCGAGGGGGACCGATCGAACACTGAAGCTTTCTTT.

The V call is TRBV27, the J call TRBJ1-5, with 9 bases matching TRBD1. The CDR3 runs 15 residues. V shed 4 bases and J 2 bases; nucleotides not matched to a gene: 3. Germline V gene lookup returns CDR1 MNHEY and CDR2 SMNVEV (reference sequence). DNA of the CDR3: TGTGCCAGCAGTTCCCGGACAGGGGGCAATCAGCCCCAGCATTTT. It yields the protein CASSSRTGGNQPQHF.

The CDR3, as DNA: TGTGCCAGCAGCCCCCAGCTAGTAGACGCTGAAGCTTTCTTT. Translating it yields CASSPQLVDAEAFF. J is TRBJ1-1 and V is TRBV14; the D is unclear. Trimming stripped 4 bases from V and 6 bases from J, with 15 bases between. Germline loops: CDR1 SGHDN, CDR2 FVKESK. There are 14 residues in the CDR3. Together with reference TRBV14 and TRBJ1-1, the CDR3 gives the full variable domain: EAGVTQFPSHSVIEKGQTVTLRCDPISGHDNLYWYRRVMGKEIKFLLHFVKESKQDESGMPNNRFLAERTGGTYSTLKVQPAELEDSGVYFCASSPQLVDAEAFFGQGTRLTVV.

The V gene is TRBV9, the J gene TRBJ1-2; 11 bases are a match to TRBD1. The germline gives CDR1 SGDLS, CDR2 YYNGEE. This CDR3 has 15 residues. V shed 4 bases, J shed 2 bases, and the junction held 4 bases outside the gene matches. As DNA, the CDR3 is TGTGCCAGCAGCCCGGACAGGGGGCGCAACTATGGCTACACCTTC. It specifies CASSPDRGRNYGYTF.

The chain recombines TRBV11-2 with TRBJ1-1; D is undetermined. The length of the CDR3 is 14 residues. Germline V gives CDR1 SGHAT, CDR2 FQNNGV. V lost 1 base to trimming and J lost 8 bases, with 14 bases between them. CDR3 in DNA: TGTGCCAGCAGCTTAGCTCTCGGTATTGCCGAAGCTTTCTTT. It encodes CASSLALGIAEAFF.

This sequence joins TRBV5-1 and TRBJ1-6; D remains unclear. Germline CDR1 SGHRS, CDR2 YFSETQ. Trimming pared 4 bases from V and 8 bases from J, leaving 13 bases between. The CDR3 runs to 14 residues. CDR3 DNA: TGCGCCAGCAGCCTACGATACGAAGATTCACCCCTCCACTTT. Translation gives CASSLRYEDSPLHF.

The chain couples TRBV6-5 to TRBJ1-1; D is perhaps TRBD1 (5 bases). The V and J ends lost 2 bases and 0 bases respectively, with 10 bases between them. The CDR3 totals 15 residues. The germline CDR1 and CDR2 sequences are MNHEY and SVGAGI. DNA for the CDR3: TGTGCCAGCAGTTACCTTGGGGCGGTGAACACTGAAGCTTTCTTT. This sequence encodes CASSYLGAVNTEAFF.

The chain carries TRBV5-6 and TRBJ1-2; 8 bases fit TRBD1. The CDR3 has 17 amino acids. With 4 bases clipped from V and 5 bases from J, the junction kept 16 bases outside the gene matches. Germline CDR1 reads SGHDT; CDR2 reads YYEEEE. CDR3 coding DNA: TGTGCCAGCAGCCTCACCAACTCAACAGGGGGTAGGTATGGCTACACCTTC. It yields the protein CASSLTNSTGGRYGYTF.

V gene TRBV6-1 combines with J gene TRBJ1-2; 7 bases are a match to TRBD1. The CDR3 totals 14 residues. V gave up 6 bases and J gave up 8 bases; unmatched junction bases: 12. Germline values: CDR1 MNHNS, CDR2 SASEGT. The CDR3 DNA is TGTGCCAGCAGGGTAGACAGGGCCTCTAGGGGCTACACCTTC. Amino acid sequence: CASRVDRASRGYTF.

This clone was found once. The V and J genes are TRBV10-1 and TRBJ2-1; 8 bases match TRBD1. The CDR3 covers 16 residues. Germline loops: CDR1 WNHNN, CDR2 SYGVQD (reference sequence). Trimming took 0 bases from V and 7 from J; bases not matched to a gene: 8. The CDR3 DNA is TGCGCCAGCAGTGAGTCAGACAGGGGCGTAAGTAATGAGCAGTTCTTC. Translated, it gives CASSESDRGVSNEQFF.